Presented here are 11 T cell receptor beta chains from one specimen sequenced in a study of early T cells in non-severe SARS-CoV-2 infection. TCRdb passed the 5' RACE reads through MiXCR, listing each CDR3 protein once. This table has about 94,000 distinct CDR3 sequences, approximately 13% appearing once. The material sequenced was whole blood. The receptors derive from an adult who was a healthcare worker with PCR-confirmed SARS-CoV-2 infection or an uninfected control (not recorded which).

This clonotype was found a few times. The J gene is TRBJ2-5, the V gene TRBV12-3 or TRBV12-4; D ambiguous. Trimming shortened V by 4 bases and J by 5 bases, and 11 bases separated the two germline ends. The CDR3 has 13 amino acids. CDR3 DNA: TGTGCCAGCAGTTATATGATCGGGGAGACCCAGTACTTC. Translating gives CASSYMIGETQYF.

The sample holds a few counts of this clonotype. The genes are TRBV20-1 and TRBJ2-2; a possible D gene is TRBD2 (6 bases). V was pared by 0 bases and J by 6 bases, with 11 bases between. The CDR3 is made up of 14 amino acids. Germline loops: CDR1 DFQATT, CDR2 SNEGSKA (reference sequence). CDR3 residues: CSARDSRRAGELFF. For the CDR3, the DNA is TGCAGTGCTAGAGACTCCAGGAGGGCCGGGGAGCTGTTTTTT.

This clonotype was counted at least ten times. The gene calls are TRBV5-1 and TRBJ2-5, with TRBD2 identical over 8 bases. The trim removed 0 bases at V and 3 bases at J, leaving 4 bases unmatched. Germline V lookup: CDR1 SGHRS, CDR2 YFSETQ. CDR3 length: 15 residues. This CDR3 reads CASSLGNSGEETQYF. Written as DNA, the CDR3 is TGCGCCAGCAGCTTGGGCAATAGCGGGGAAGAGACCCAGTACTTC.

This clonotype was seen many times. The chain carries TRBV6-6 and TRBJ2-2; a possible D gene is TRBD2 (6 bases). The CDR3 is 17 amino acids. Trimming removed 6 bases at V and 1 base at J, with 18 bases between. Germline CDR1 MNHNY, CDR2 SVGAGI (reference sequence). The chain's CDR3 is CASSMGGSGQNTGELFF. CDR3 sequence (DNA): TGTGCCAGCAGCATGGGGGGAAGCGGACAGAACACCGGGGAGCTGTTTTTT.

This clonotype was observed a few times. The rearrangement joins TRBV11-3 to TRBJ2-2; D is possibly TRBD1 (6 bases). The CDR3 loop spans 14 amino acids. Germline assignment: CDR1 SGHNT and CDR2 YENEEA. V was clipped by 6 bases and J by 2 bases, with 10 bases between them. This CDR3 reads CASRRTVNTGELFF. The CDR3 DNA is TGTGCCAGCAGAAGGACAGTCAACACCGGGGAGCTGTTTTTT.

The chain has TRBV4-3 and TRBJ1-2; a weak D match, TRBD1 (5 bases). V lost 1 base and J lost 5, with 14 bases in between. The CDR3 is 15 residues long. The germline V gene has CDR1 LGHNA and CDR2 YSLEER. The CDR3 is CASSQGVTDIYGYTF. The DNA for the CDR3 is TGCGCCAGCAGCCAAGGAGTGACAGATATATATGGCTACACCTTC.

This clonotype has just a few counts. The J gene is TRBJ2-1, the V gene TRBV12-3 or TRBV12-4; 10 nucleotides match TRBD1. The V gene end was trimmed by 6 bases and the J gene end by 9 bases; junction bases not matched to a gene: 8. CDR3 size: 14 residues. The CDR3 region has the DNA TGTGCCAGCAGCCAACTAGACAGGGGGCCTGAGCAGTTCTTC. As protein: CASSQLDRGPEQFF.

The chain employs TRBV29-1 and TRBJ1-2; 8 bases agree with TRBD1. Germline CDR1 reads SQVTM; CDR2 reads ANQGSEA. V was pared by 0 bases and J by 8 bases, with 5 bases of the junction left unmatched. The CDR3 contains 13 residues. DNA for the CDR3: TGCAGCGTTGAAGATTCCAGGGGGCGCGGCTACACCTTC. Translating gives CSVEDSRGRGYTF.

This clonotype was counted only a few times. V gene TRBV20-1 combines with J gene TRBJ2-1; 10 positions agree with TRBD2. This CDR3 contains 15 residues. The germline gives CDR1 DFQATT, CDR2 SNEGSKA (reference sequence). The V segment lost 3 bases and the J segment 9 bases; nucleotides outside the gene matches: 11. The CDR3 DNA follows: TGCAGTGCTAGTCGGCCTAGCGGGGGCACGTTTGAGCAGTTCTTC. The encoded protein is CSASRPSGGTFEQFF.

This clonotype was seen many times. The CDR3 spells CASSLSGAGTGELFF. Written as DNA, the CDR3 is TGTGCCAGCAGCTTATCCGGGGCGGGGACCGGGGAGCTGTTTTTT. This chain connects TRBV7-6 to TRBJ2-2; the D gene is possibly TRBD2 (6 bases). V was cut by 2 bases and J by 5 bases, with 12 bases left in between. CDR1 is SGHVS, CDR2 FNYEAQ, per germline. The CDR3 totals 15 residues.

This clonotype was observed at least ten times. The chain recombines TRBV6-1 with TRBJ1-1; maybe TRBD1 (5 bases). The CDR3 consists of 13 residues. V lost 7 bases to trimming and J lost 6 bases, with 15 bases between them. Per germline, CDR1 MNHNS and CDR2 SASEGT. The CDR3 reads CASTLQVNAEAFF. CDR3 in DNA: TGTGCCAGCACCTTACAGGTGAATGCTGAAGCTTTCTTT.